Listed below are T cell receptor beta chains from one sample, sequenced in a study of T cells in narcolepsy. Libraries were prepared by immunoSEQ multiplex PCR; TCRdb keeps only in-frame clonotypes and omits some of them. Seen here are 35,000 to 40,000 clones, approximately 85% observed once, and the top ten hold 1.5% to 2%. Input material: CD45RA- memory CD4+ T cells from PBMCs. These receptors all come from a human donor with narcolepsy. The CDR3 runs from the conserved cysteine through the conserved F or W. The D gene is left open where the match is weak. Size values are once, few and many counts, or a class for expanded clones, and some rows have none.

CDR3: CASSLSQGTYNEQFF; DNA: TGTGCCAGCAGCTTGTCCCAGGGCACCTACAATGAGCAGTTCTTC; J: TRBJ2-1; size: once; D: .; V: TRBV7-3
CDR3: CASSLPPTGELFF; DNA: TGTGCCAGCAGCCTTCCCCCCACCGGGGAGCTGTTTTTT; J: TRBJ2-2; size: .; D: .; V: TRBV4-2
CDR3: CASLRAGTNEKLFF; DNA: TGTGCCAGCCTGAGAGCGGGGACTAATGAAAAACTGTTTTTT; J: TRBJ1-4; size: few; D: .; V: TRBV19
CDR3: CASREGLAGGVTQYF; DNA: TGTGCCAGCAGGGAGGGACTAGCGGGGGGTGTGACCCAGTACTTC; J: TRBJ2-5; size: .; D: TRBD2; V: TRBV2
CDR3: CAATRSYEQYF; DNA: TGTGCCGCCACTCGCTCCTACGAGCAGTACTTC; J: TRBJ2-7; size: .; D: .; V: TRBV6-5
CDR3: CASSVGSQETQYF; DNA: TGTGCCAGCAGTGTGGGAAGCCAAGAGACCCAGTACTTC; J: TRBJ2-5; size: once; D: .; V: TRBV6-1
CDR3: CAISETGDDTEAFF; DNA: TGTGCCATCAGTGAGACAGGGGACGACACTGAAGCTTTCTTT; J: TRBJ1-1; size: .; D: TRBD1; V: TRBV10-3
CDR3: CASSSQVAGGLDTQYF; DNA: TGTGCCAGCAGCTCTCAAGTAGCGGGGGGGCTGGATACGCAGTATTTT; J: TRBJ2-3; size: .; D: TRBD2; V: TRBV11-2
CDR3: CASSPGRGQGEKLFF; DNA: TGTGCCAGCAGCCCGGGGCGGGGGCAAGGTGAAAAACTGTTTTTT; J: TRBJ1-4; size: once; D: .; V: TRBV7-8
CDR3: CASSGGFGELFF; DNA: TGTGCCAGTAGTGGTGGGTTCGGGGAGCTGTTTTTT; J: TRBJ2-2; size: .; D: .; V: TRBV19
CDR3: CASTRTANTEAFF; DNA: TGTGCCAGCACCCGCACGGCGAACACTGAAGCTTTCTTT; J: TRBJ1-1; size: .; D: .; V: TRBV6-1
CDR3: CASSALPTDTQYF; DNA: TGTGCCAGCAGTGCCCTACCCACAGATACGCAGTATTTT; J: TRBJ2-3; size: .; D: .; V: TRBV6-1
CDR3: CASSMLRGDRGSSPLHF; DNA: TGTGCCAGTAGTATGCTCCGGGGTGACAGGGGGTCTTCACCCCTCCACTTT; J: TRBJ1-6; size: .; D: TRBD1; V: TRBV19
CDR3: CAITAGTADNSPLHF; DNA: TGTGCCATCACCGCAGGGACGGCAGATAATTCACCCCTCCACTTT; J: TRBJ1-6; size: few; D: .; V: TRBV10-3
CDR3: CASSQFLSGGTDTQYF; DNA: TGTGCCAGCAGCCAATTCCTATCGGGGGGCACAGATACGCAGTATTTT; J: TRBJ2-3; size: .; D: .; V: TRBV16
CDR3: CASSITGTDTQYF; DNA: TGTGCCAGTAGTATAACAGGTACAGATACGCAGTATTTT; J: TRBJ2-3; size: once; D: .; V: TRBV19
CDR3: CASSLGADPLDTQYF; DNA: TGTGCCAGCAGCTTAGGGGCAGACCCGTTGGATACGCAGTATTTT; J: TRBJ2-3; size: few; D: .; V: TRBV7-2
CDR3: CASSEARTGNTEAFF; DNA: TGTGCCAGCTCCGAAGCACGGACGGGGAACACTGAAGCTTTCTTT; J: TRBJ1-1; size: .; D: .; V: TRBV18
CDR3: CASSYSKRWGETQYF; DNA: TGTGCCAGCAGTTACTCGAAGCGGTGGGGAGAGACCCAGTACTTC; J: TRBJ2-5; size: .; D: .; V: TRBV6-5